The clone carrying this T cell receptor (beta chain) showed up just once. Its antigen is unidentified. The V gene's germline CDR1 is MNHNS and CDR2 SASEGT. The V gene end was trimmed by 6 bases and the J gene end by 9 bases; junction bases not matched to a gene: 13. This CDR3 has 14 residues. Original processing notes: Because ImmunoSEQ provided only junction sequences with no quality scores, the filtering differed. Libraries were prepared by immunoSEQ multiplex PCR; TCRdb keeps only in-frame clonotypes and omits some of them. V, J and clone size were drawn from that table, and D and trimming were deduced from the DNA. The data show millions of clones, with 90% to 95% seen just once and around 0.15% held by the top ten. This sample stems from a study of shared clonotypes between healthy human individuals. Overall study results and limits: Apart from blood, nothing was sampled; tissue repertoires likely differ.

This receptor was taken from a man between 18 and 35 years old in good health. Sequenced input: naive CD4+ T cells sorted from blood. Subset of the sample: CD45RA+ positively selected. This rearrangement joins TRBV6-1 to TRBJ1-1; 7 bases fit TRBD1. The CDR3 nucleotides are TGTGCCAGCAGCGTTGGGACAGTTGTTTTACAAGCTTTCTTT. Translation gives CASSVGTVVLQAFF.